The rows below give T cell receptor beta chains drawn from one sample of a study of blood T cells in healthy people across ages. One entry per CDR3 protein results from TCRdb running MiXCR on the 5' RACE reads. The table shows about 1.5 million distinct CDR3 sequences, with about 42% occurring only once. Sequenced input: blood. The receptors were gathered from a young woman in good health. Each CDR3 is given with its conserved first and last residue. The D gene is left open where the match is weak.

v_call: TRBV20-1
j_call: TRBJ2-1
d_call: TRBD2
cdr3_aa: CSASALLAGGRHNEQFF
cdr3_nt: TGCAGTGCTAGTGCCTTGTTAGCGGGGGGGAGGCACAATGAGCAGTTCTTC

v_call: TRBV5-5
j_call: TRBJ1-5
d_call: NA
cdr3_aa: CASSSAGQNNQPQHF
cdr3_nt: TGTGCCAGCAGCTCGGCAGGACAGAACAATCAGCCCCAGCATTTT

v_call: TRBV11-3
j_call: TRBJ2-1
d_call: NA
cdr3_aa: CASSLRGVDYNEQFF
cdr3_nt: TGTGCCAGCAGCTTACGCGGAGTCGACTACAATGAGCAGTTCTTC

v_call: TRBV27
j_call: TRBJ1-5
d_call: NA
cdr3_aa: CASSLSQENQPQHF
cdr3_nt: TGTGCCAGCAGTTTATCACAGGAGAATCAGCCCCAGCATTTT

v_call: TRBV20-1
j_call: TRBJ2-1
d_call: TRBD2
cdr3_aa: CSARALAGAPRNEQFF
cdr3_nt: TGCAGTGCTAGAGCACTAGCGGGAGCCCCGAGGAATGAGCAGTTCTTC

v_call: TRBV24-1
j_call: TRBJ2-7
d_call: TRBD1
cdr3_aa: CATSDGQGYEQYF
cdr3_nt: TGTGCCACCAGTGATGGACAGGGCTACGAGCAGTACTTC

v_call: TRBV10-1
j_call: TRBJ2-7
d_call: NA
cdr3_aa: CASSEYGGRLYNEQYF
cdr3_nt: TGCGCCAGCAGTGAGTACGGGGGGCGGTTATACAATGAGCAGTACTTC

v_call: TRBV7-9
j_call: TRBJ1-1
d_call: NA
cdr3_aa: CASSLGGPKNTEAFF
cdr3_nt: TGTGCCAGCAGCTTAGGAGGACCAAAGAACACTGAAGCTTTCTTT

v_call: TRBV20-1
j_call: TRBJ2-3
d_call: TRBD2
cdr3_aa: CSARPIAGGLTDTQYF
cdr3_nt: TGCAGTGCTAGACCTATAGCGGGAGGCCTCACAGATACGCAGTATTTT

v_call: TRBV28
j_call: TRBJ2-6
d_call: TRBD2
cdr3_aa: CASSLALAGGSGANVLTF
cdr3_nt: TGTGCCAGCAGTTTAGCTCTAGCGGGAGGGTCTGGGGCCAACGTCCTGACTTTC